This T cell receptor beta chain derives from a study of naive and memory T cell subsets. Trimming took 2 bases from V and 5 from J, leaving 18 bases between them. The V gene's germline CDR1 is DFQATT and CDR2 SNEGSKA (reference sequence). The CDR3 length is 15 residues. Both TRBC1 and TRBC2 were covered by a beta constant-region primer of two equimolar oligonucleotides. TCRdb redid the calling of the UMI-ligation and nested PCR reads with MiXCR, one entry per CDR3 protein. The data show around 160,000 distinct CDR3 sequences, approximately 15% seen once. Sequenced input: naive CD4+ T cells from blood. This sequence originates from a human donor in good health. The genes are TRBV20-1 and TRBJ2-5, with D perhaps given as TRBD1 or TRBD2 (6 bases each). CDR3 nucleotide sequence: TGCAGTGCTAGAAACAGGGCGACTAGAATCGAGACCCAGTACTTC. It translates to CSARNRATRIETQYF.